This T cell receptor beta chain was documented in a study of blood T cell repertoires in COVID-19. Clones were read by immunoSEQ multiplex PCR, and TCRdb kept only the in-frame ones, dropping some. The table has 150,000 to 200,000 clones, 84% seen once. This clone is a singleton in its sample. The sequenced sample consisted of peripheral blood. The TCR originated in a human donor with acute or convalescent COVID-19. The donor label of this sample is uncertain.

This CDR3 reads CASRLALEAFF. DNA for the CDR3: TGTGCCAGCAGATTAGCCTTGGAAGCTTTCTTT. This chain connects TRBV2 to TRBJ1-1; D is unclear. The V end was cut by 6 bases, the J end by 8 bases, with 10 bases between. This CDR3 comprises 11 residues. Germline CDR1 and CDR2: SNHLY and FYNNEI. Full variable domain (outside the CDR3, taken from reference TRBV2 and TRBJ1-1): EPEVTQTPSHQVTQMGQEVILRCVPISNHLYFYWYRQILGQKVEFLVSFYNNEISEKSEIFDDQFSVERPDGSNFTLKIRSTKLEDSAMYFCASRLALEAFFGQGTRLTVV.